One sample yielded the 17 T cell receptor beta chains listed below, sequenced in a study of CD8+CD57+ T cells in acquired aplastic anemia. Using genomic DNA as the template, TCR beta VDJ and CDR3 profiling was carried out. TCRdb fed the reads into MiXCR, producing one record per CDR3 protein. The sample includes 100,000 to 150,000 distinct CDR3 sequences, 48% of them seen just once. Sequencing was done on a sample of sorted CD4+, CD8+, or CD8+CD57+ T cells (not recorded which) from PBMCs. All receptors come from a human donor in good health, serving as a control.

V and J are TRBV5-8 and TRBJ2-5, with TRBD2 identical over 9 bases. Germline lookup yields CDR1 SGHTS and CDR2 YDEGEE. Trimming cost V 2 bases and J 1 base; bases outside gene matches: 3. CDR3 size: 15 residues. In DNA form, the CDR3 reads TGTGCCAGCAGCTTAGCGGGGGGCTTCCAAGAGACCCAGTACTTC. This encodes CASSLAGGFQETQYF.

This clonotype was counted a few times. The CDR3, as DNA: TGTGCCACAAAGACAGGGAGGAATGAGCAGTTCTTC. As protein: CATKTGRNEQFF. V and J are TRBV24-1 and TRBJ2-1; a weak D match, TRBD1 (7 bases). V was trimmed by 10 bases and J by 7 bases, leaving 13 bases between them. This CDR3 is 12 amino acids long. CDR1 KGHDR and CDR2 SFDVKD come from the germline V gene.

This clonotype was recorded many times. The chain uses TRBV7-2 and TRBJ2-7; 9 bases align to TRBD2. The length of the CDR3 is 15 residues. V lost 0 bases and J lost 1; bases outside the gene matches: 1. Germline V gene lookup returns CDR1 SGHTA and CDR2 FQGNSA. DNA of the CDR3: TGTGCCAGCAGCTTAGCAGCGGGGGGTTCCTACGAGCAGTACTTC. Protein sequence: CASSLAAGGSYEQYF.

The genes are TRBV10-3 and TRBJ2-1, with 7 bases identical to TRBD1. The CDR3 totals 14 residues. Germline V gene lookup returns CDR1 ENHRY and CDR2 SYGVKD. Losses at the gene ends were 4 bases for V and 7 bases for J; bases not matched to a gene: 7. CDR3 in DNA: TGTGCCATCAGTGGAGCACAGGGGAGAAATGAGCAGTTCTTC. Translating gives CAISGAQGRNEQFF.

With regard to this clonotype: This could be a read error, since a much larger clone is one nucleotide away. The chain combines TRBV12-3 or TRBV12-4 with TRBJ2-3; D may be TRBD2 (6 bases). Trimming left V 5 bases short and J 6 bases short, with 12 bases between. CDR3 size: 13 residues. The CDR3: CASSPRLGDTQYF. The CDR3 DNA follows: TGTGCCAGCAGTCCGAGACTAGGGGATACGCAGTATTTT.

This chain joins TRBV29-1 and TRBJ1-3; D perhaps matches TRBD1 (5 bases). CDR1 and CDR2 (germline): SQVTM, ANQGSEA. Trimming shortened V by 4 bases and J by 4 bases, and 8 bases separated the two germline ends. The CDR3 runs to 12 residues. The CDR3 nucleotides are TGCAGCGTTGGCAGGGTGGGAAACACCATATATTTT. Amino acids: CSVGRVGNTIYF.

This clonotype appeared many times. The chain is built from TRBV12-3 or TRBV12-4 and TRBJ2-3; possibly TRBD2 for D (6 bases). There are 15 residues in the CDR3. V lost 3 bases and J 3 bases, leaving 13 bases between the germline ends. The CDR3 sequence is CASSFAGQGTDTQYF. CDR3 bases: TGTGCCAGCAGTTTCGCGGGGCAGGGTACAGATACGCAGTATTTT.

V usage is TRBV7-9 and J usage is TRBJ1-2; D gene unclear. The CDR3 is 14 amino acids. V lost 2 bases to trimming and J lost 2 bases, with 9 bases between them. Germline V lookup: CDR1 SEHNR, CDR2 FQNEAQ (reference sequence). As DNA, the CDR3 is TGTGCCAGCAGCTTAAGCCCAGAGAACTATGGCTACACCTTC. Translating gives CASSLSPENYGYTF.

The chain employs TRBV19 and TRBJ1-6, with D possibly TRBD1 on 6 matching bases. The germline gives CDR1 LNHDA, CDR2 SQIVND (reference sequence). Trimming left V 4 bases short and J 1 base short, with 11 bases between. CDR3 length equals 16 residues. The CDR3 region has the DNA TGTGCCAGTAGTAAGGGGGGGACGTCCTATAATTCACCCCTCCACTTT. This sequence encodes CASSKGGTSYNSPLHF.

This clonotype was picked up many times. The chain employs TRBV20-1 and TRBJ1-1; 7 bases line up with TRBD1. Trimming cost V 5 bases and J 3 bases; bases outside gene matches: 12. Germline V lookup: CDR1 DFQATT, CDR2 SNEGSKA (reference sequence). The CDR3 covers 15 residues. CDR3 sequence: CSAGYPGGADTEAFF. DNA of the CDR3: TGCAGTGCTGGCTATCCAGGGGGGGCTGACACTGAAGCTTTCTTT.

This clonotype was counted a single time. The chain links TRBV29-1 to TRBJ1-2, with 9 bases matching TRBD1. There are 11 residues in the CDR3. CDR1 is SQVTM, CDR2 ANQGSEA, per germline. The CDR3 reads CRARDRDGYTF. CDR3 sequence (DNA): TGCAGGGCAAGGGACAGGGACGGCTACACCTTC.

The CDR3 reads CSARSGGTDTQYF. The CDR3 bases are TGCAGTGCTCGTAGCGGGGGGACAGATACGCAGTATTTT. V is TRBV20-1 and J is TRBJ2-3; TRBD2 agrees at 10 bases. V was clipped by 5 bases and J by 3 bases; unmatched bases: 2. The V gene's germline CDR1 is DFQATT and CDR2 SNEGSKA (reference sequence). The CDR3 loop spans 13 amino acids.

J is TRBJ2-3 and V is TRBV9; 12 bases are a match to TRBD2. The CDR3 covers 16 residues. V lost 4 bases and J lost 6; bases outside the gene matches: 9. Germline V lookup: CDR1 SGDLS, CDR2 YYNGEE. CDR3 residues: CASSTTTSGSGDTQYF. The CDR3 nucleotides read TGTGCCAGCAGCACCACGACTAGCGGGAGTGGTGATACGCAGTATTTT.

The table lists this clonotype with a few counts. Because it lacks the conserved phenylalanine or tryptophan at the end, this CDR3 is likely a read error. The chain links TRBV6-5 to TRBJ1-1; no clear D gene. Trimming cost V 0 bases and J 4 bases, with 9 bases left between them. This CDR3 comprises 14 residues. CDR1 MNHEY and CDR2 SVGAGI come from the germline V gene. The CDR3 DNA follows: TGTGCCAGCAGTTACTCGATGAAGGTCACTGAAGCTTTCTCT. It encodes CASSYSMKVTEAFS.

Regarding this clonotype: A much larger clone lies one base from this, so it may be a read error. J is TRBJ2-2 and V is TRBV13; D is tentatively TRBD1 or TRBD2 (6 bases each). V was trimmed by 6 bases and J by 4 bases, leaving 15 bases between them. Germline-derived CDR1 and CDR2 are PRHDT and FYEKMQ (reference sequence). The length of the CDR3 is 15 residues. This CDR3 is CASRAEGGSTGELFF. Here the CDR3 DNA reads TGTGCCAGCAGGGCCGAGGGGGGCAGCACCGGGGAGCTGTTTTTT.

The table lists this clonotype with many counts. Here the CDR3 DNA reads TGTGCCAGCAGCCATTCGACAGGGGGCATCTACGAGCAGTACTTC. This sequence encodes CASSHSTGGIYEQYF. This chain connects TRBV7-2 to TRBJ2-7; 10 bases match TRBD1. V dropped 5 bases and J dropped 3; count of bases not matched to a gene: 7. CDR3 length: 15 amino acids. Germline V lookup: CDR1 SGHTA, CDR2 FQGNSA.

This clonotype was observed many times. The rearrangement joins TRBV19 to TRBJ1-5; 12 bases agree with TRBD1. In germline, CDR1 is LNHDA, CDR2 SQIVND (reference sequence). CDR3 length: 16 amino acids. The V gene end was trimmed by 5 bases and the J gene end by 6 bases; junction bases not matched to a gene: 8. CDR3 amino acids: CASSPGTGGNSQPQHF. CDR3 bases: TGTGCCAGTAGTCCCGGGACAGGGGGCAATAGTCAGCCCCAGCATTTT. Complete variable domain (other parts from reference TRBV19 and TRBJ1-5): DGGITQSPKYLFRKEGQNVTLSCEQNLNHDAMYWYRQDPGQGLRLIYYSQIVNDFQKGDIAEGYSVSREKKESFPLTVTSAQKNPTAFYLCASSPGTGGNSQPQHFGDGTRLSIL.